Listed here is a single T cell receptor (beta chain). Original processing methods: From reference gene primer amplification, estimates of nucleated cell counts were derived. Libraries were prepared by immunoSEQ multiplex PCR; TCRdb keeps only in-frame clonotypes and omits some of them. V, J and clone size derive from that table, while D and trimming were established from the DNA sequence. The sample lists 200,000 or so clones; approximately 84% were seen once. The CDR3 consists of 16 residues. With 3 bases clipped from V and 7 bases from J, the junction kept 11 bases outside the gene matches. CDR1 is MNHEY and CDR2 is SMNVEV in the germline V gene (reference sequence). This sample stems from a study of blood T cell repertoires in COVID-19. Study details: The cDNA or gDNA used as material had been derived from T cells, B-cell-depleted T cells, or PBMCs.

Input material: peripheral blood. The chain couples TRBV27 to TRBJ2-3, with TRBD2 matching over 9 bases. The source of this sequence is a woman in her 70s with active or convalescent COVID-19. CDR3: CASSLTTSGPRNTQYF. CDR3 nucleotides: TGTGCCAGCAGTTTGACGACTAGCGGTCCGAGGAATACGCAGTATTTT.